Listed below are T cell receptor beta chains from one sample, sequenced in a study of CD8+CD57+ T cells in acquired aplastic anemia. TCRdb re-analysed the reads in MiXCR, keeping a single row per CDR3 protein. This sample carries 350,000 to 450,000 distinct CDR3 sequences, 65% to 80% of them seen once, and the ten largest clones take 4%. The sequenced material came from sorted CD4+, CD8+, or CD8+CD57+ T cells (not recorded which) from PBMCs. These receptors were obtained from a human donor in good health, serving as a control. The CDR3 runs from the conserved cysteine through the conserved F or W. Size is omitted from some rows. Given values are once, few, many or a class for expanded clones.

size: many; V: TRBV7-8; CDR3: CASSLGVGGVGETQYF
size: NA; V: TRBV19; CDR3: CASSKEWGNQPQHF
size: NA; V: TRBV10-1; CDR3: CASSEAGPGRTLAIYGYTF
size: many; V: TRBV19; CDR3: CASSTSALNNSPLHF
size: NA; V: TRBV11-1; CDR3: CASSPVEQVYGYTF
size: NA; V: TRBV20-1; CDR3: CSAGEGGDHPQYF
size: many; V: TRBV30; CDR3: CAWEGTGYSGYTF
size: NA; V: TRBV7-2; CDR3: CASSAGTGPYNEQFF
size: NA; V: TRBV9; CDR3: CASSVGGSGNTIF
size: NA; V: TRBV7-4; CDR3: CASSLGTGVKEYF
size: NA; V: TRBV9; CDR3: CASSVSGLVYAESFF
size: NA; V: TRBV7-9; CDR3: CASSSTEDTEAFF
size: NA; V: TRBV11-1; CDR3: CASSSLLSRDRGTDTQYF
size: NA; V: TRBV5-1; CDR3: CASSLDGGGDGEKLFF
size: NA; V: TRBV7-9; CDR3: CASSWADYEQYFGNVLTF
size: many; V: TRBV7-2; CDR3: CASSLAGSGGYTF
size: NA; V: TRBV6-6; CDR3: CASSETQYF
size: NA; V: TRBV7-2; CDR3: CASSQRIPTYSYNPQHF
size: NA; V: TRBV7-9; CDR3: CASRPRTERSPLF
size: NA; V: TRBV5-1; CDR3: CASSVIGGELNYEQYF
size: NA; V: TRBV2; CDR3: CASSLQGGRNGYTF
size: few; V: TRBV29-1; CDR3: CSVEDLGDRGQLLNYGYTF
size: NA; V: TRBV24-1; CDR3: CATSDPGGNQPQHF
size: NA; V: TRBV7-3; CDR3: CASSLRGGCYEQYF
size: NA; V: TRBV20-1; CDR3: CSASPTGYEKLFF
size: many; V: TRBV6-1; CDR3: CASSEAGGGADTQYF
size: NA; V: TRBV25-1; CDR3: CASRPNLNTEAFF
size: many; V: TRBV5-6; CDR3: CASSFEDQPQHF